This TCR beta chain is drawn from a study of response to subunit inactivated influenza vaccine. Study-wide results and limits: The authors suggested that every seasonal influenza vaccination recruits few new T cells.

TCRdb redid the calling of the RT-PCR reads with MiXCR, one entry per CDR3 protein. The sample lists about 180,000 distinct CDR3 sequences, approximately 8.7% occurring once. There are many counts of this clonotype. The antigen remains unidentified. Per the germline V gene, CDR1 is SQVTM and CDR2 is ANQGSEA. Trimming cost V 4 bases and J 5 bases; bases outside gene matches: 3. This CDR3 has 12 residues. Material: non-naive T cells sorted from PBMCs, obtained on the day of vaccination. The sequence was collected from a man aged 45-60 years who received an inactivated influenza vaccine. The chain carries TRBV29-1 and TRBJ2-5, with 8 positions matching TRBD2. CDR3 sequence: CSVAGGGETQYF. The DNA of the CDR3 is TGCAGCGTTGCCGGGGGGGGCGAGACCCAGTACTTC. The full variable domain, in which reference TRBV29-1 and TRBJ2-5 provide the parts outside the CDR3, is SAVISQKPSRDICQRGTSLTIQCQVDSQVTMMFWYRQQPGQSLTLIATANQGSEATYESGFVIDKFPISRPNLTFSTLTVSNMSPEDSSIYLCSVAGGGETQYFGPGTRLLVL.